The 27 T cell receptor beta chains below were found in one sample sequenced in a study of blood T cell repertoires in COVID-19. Profiling relied on immunoSEQ multiplex PCR, and the TCRdb table lists in-frame clones only, not all of them. The table includes approximately 260,000 clones, approximately 85% detected once. Sequencing was performed on peripheral blood. These TCRs come from a woman between 65 and 79 years old with acute or convalescent COVID-19.

This clone was counted between two and nine times. This chain joins TRBV7-9 and TRBJ1-1; tentatively, D is TRBD1 (5 bases). Germline CDR1 reads SEHNR; CDR2 reads FQNEAQ (reference sequence). This CDR3 has 15 residues. The V end lost 1 base, the J end lost 1 base, and 10 bases lay between the germline ends. CDR3 sequence reads: CASSLGGQGNTEAFF. The DNA for the CDR3 is TGTGCCAGCAGCTTAGGAGGTCAGGGGAACACTGAAGCTTTCTTT.

The chain has TRBV5-5 and TRBJ1-2, with 7 bases identical to TRBD1. V lost 4 bases to trimming and J lost 7 bases; unmatched junction nucleotides: 7. The CDR3 length is 13 residues. The germline gives CDR1 SGHKS, CDR2 YYEKEE (reference sequence). The CDR3 DNA follows: TGTGCCAGCAGCCCTCAGGGGGGCCGTGGCTACACCTTC. Translating gives CASSPQGGRGYTF.

The V and J genes are TRBV24-1 and TRBJ2-2; 8 bases agree with TRBD1. With 5 bases clipped from V and 7 bases from J, the junction kept 5 bases outside the gene matches. The CDR3 consists of 14 residues. Per the germline V gene, CDR1 is KGHDR and CDR2 is SFDVKD. Here the CDR3 reads CATSAQGADGELFF. In nucleotides, the CDR3 is TGTGCCACCAGTGCCCAGGGGGCGGACGGGGAGCTGTTTTTT.

For the CDR3, the DNA is TGTGCCACCAGCCAGGGTGTTTATGGCTACACCTTC. Its translation is CATSQGVYGYTF. This sequence joins TRBV15 and TRBJ1-2; D may be TRBD1 (5 bases). The CDR3 is 12 residues long. In germline, CDR1 is LNHNV, CDR2 YYDKDF (reference sequence). Trimming stripped 5 bases from V and 5 bases from J, with 9 bases between.

A few counts support this clone. This chain links TRBV2 with TRBJ1-6; possible D gene TRBD1, 5 bases. This CDR3 is built from 14 residues. Germline V gene sequence: CDR1 SNHLY, CDR2 FYNNEI. V shed 3 bases and J shed 7 bases, with 10 bases lying between them. The CDR3 DNA is TGTGCCAGCAGTGAGCGGCAGGGAAATTCACCCCTCCACTTT. Its protein product is CASSERQGNSPLHF. Based on the CDR3 plus reference TRBV2 and TRBJ1-6, the full variable domain is EPEVTQTPSHQVTQMGQEVILRCVPISNHLYFYWYRQILGQKVEFLVSFYNNEISEKSEIFDDQFSVERPDGSNFTLKIRSTKLEDSAMYFCASSERQGNSPLHFGNGTRLTVT.

V gene TRBV11-2 combines with J gene TRBJ1-2, with TRBD1 matching over 9 bases. The germline V gene encodes CDR1 SGHAT and CDR2 FQNNGV. The CDR3 spans 15 residues. V trimming: 5 bases; J trimming: 2 bases; junction bases outside the gene matches: 6. The CDR3 nucleotides are TGTGCCAGCAGCCGACGGGACAGGGTGAACTATGGCTACACCTTC. Amino acids: CASSRRDRVNYGYTF.

The rearrangement links TRBV7-6 to TRBJ2-1; 8 bases line up with TRBD2. Looked up from germline, CDR1 is SGHVS and CDR2 is FNYEAQ. V was pared by 7 bases and J by 5 bases, with 4 bases of the junction left unmatched. The CDR3 spans 13 residues. The chain's CDR3 is CASKRGGHNEQFF. In nucleotides, the CDR3 is TGTGCCAGCAAACGGGGGGGCCACAATGAGCAGTTCTTC.

This chain joins TRBV12-1 and TRBJ1-5; the table's D call TRBD1 went unverified against the DNA. TRBV12-1 counts as a pseudogene. The CDR3 has 18 amino acids. DNA of the CDR3: TGTGCCAGCAGCTTTGAGGGGACAGTGAATAGTGGCAATCAGCCCCAGCATTTT. Translated: CASSFEGTVNSGNQPQHF.

The chain links TRBV20-1 to TRBJ1-1, with D possibly being TRBD1 (5 bases). Looked up from germline, CDR1 is DFQATT and CDR2 is SNEGSKA (reference sequence). This CDR3 contains 11 residues. Trimming took off 5 bases at V and 8 bases at J, with 12 bases between the two ends. In DNA form, the CDR3 reads TGCAGTGCTGGGGGGACGGGGGAAGCTTTCTTT. As protein: CSAGGTGEAFF.

V and J are TRBV18 and TRBJ1-1; D uncertain. Trimming took 4 bases from V and 5 from J, leaving 11 bases between them. CDR3 size: 13 residues. Germline V gene sequence: CDR1 KGHSH, CDR2 LQKENI. The CDR3 DNA sequence: TGTGCCAGCTCACAAGATCTCGGGACTGAAGCTTTCTTT. Translated: CASSQDLGTEAFF.

The chain joins TRBV5-1 to TRBJ1-4, with D possibly TRBD1 on 5 matching bases. The CDR3 extends over 11 amino acids. From germline, CDR1 is SGHRS and CDR2 YFSETQ. The V end lost 3 bases, the J end lost 11 bases, and 8 bases lay between the germline ends. The CDR3 coding sequence is TGCGCCAGCAGCTACGACAGCAAACTGTTTTTT. Its protein product is CASSYDSKLFF.

The rearrangement uses TRBV7-9 and TRBJ2-2; 11 bases are shared with TRBD1. V was pared by 5 bases and J by 0 bases, with 11 bases of the junction left unmatched. This CDR3 is built from 19 residues. The V gene's germline CDR1 is SEHNR and CDR2 FQNEAQ (reference sequence). DNA for the CDR3: TGTGCCAGCAGCACCAGGACAGGGGGCATTAACTCGAACACCGGGGAGCTGTTTTTT. Encoded protein: CASSTRTGGINSNTGELFF.

The chain links TRBV28 to TRBJ1-5; a possible D gene is TRBD1 (5 bases). The V gene's germline CDR1 is MDHEN and CDR2 SYDVKM. This CDR3 spans 15 amino acids. V was shortened by 7 bases and J by 7 bases, with 20 bases between the two germline ends. The CDR3 sequence is CASTSSRAGDQPQHF. In DNA, the CDR3 is TGTGCCAGCACCTCAAGCCGGGCGGGGGACCAGCCCCAGCATTTT.

J is TRBJ2-5 and V is TRBV30; tentatively, D is TRBD2 (5 bases). The germline V gene has CDR1 GTSNPN and CDR2 SVGIG (reference sequence). The CDR3 is 11 amino acids. The V end was cut by 3 bases, the J end by 3 bases, with 5 bases between. The CDR3 region is CAWRLEETQYF. The CDR3 DNA reads as TGTGCCTGGAGACTAGAAGAGACCCAGTACTTC.

The rearrangement links TRBV18 to TRBJ2-7; weak D call: TRBD1 (6 bases). The CDR3 has 12 residues. From germline, CDR1 is KGHSH and CDR2 LQKENI. Deletions cut 4 bases from V and 2 bases from J, with 6 bases between. For the CDR3, the DNA is TGTGCCAGCTCACGGGACACCTACGAGCAGTACTTC. It translates to CASSRDTYEQYF.

This chain links TRBV6-5 with TRBJ2-2, with a possible D match to TRBD1 (6 bases). V lost 2 bases and J lost 0, with 10 bases in between. CDR3 length: 16 amino acids. Looked up from germline, CDR1 is MNHEY and CDR2 is SVGAGI. CDR3 sequence reads: CASSYPNRANTGELFF. In nucleotides, the CDR3 is TGTGCCAGCAGTTACCCGAACAGGGCGAACACCGGGGAGCTGTTTTTT.

A few counts support this clone. The CDR3 DNA reads as TGTGCCAGTAGTGGTGGCAGGGGGTGGGATTCACCCCTCCACTTT. Translation: CASSGGRGWDSPLHF. The V gene is TRBV19, the J gene TRBJ1-6; 7 positions match TRBD1. Trimming took 5 bases from V and 8 from J; bases not matched to a gene: 9. The CDR3 is made up of 15 amino acids. Per germline, CDR1 LNHDA and CDR2 SQIVND (reference sequence).

This clone was observed a few times. The rearrangement joins TRBV6-2 or TRBV6-3 to TRBJ1-1, with TRBD1 identical over 8 bases. J gave up 0 bases and V 6 bases, and 9 bases lay outside the gene matches. Germline V gene sequence: CDR1 MNHEY, CDR2 SVGEGT. This CDR3 is built from 16 residues. The CDR3 nucleotides are TGTGCCAGCAGCTCCGGGACAGGCTTCATGAACACTGAAGCTTTCTTT. Translated: CASSSGTGFMNTEAFF.

The V and J genes are TRBV6-6 and TRBJ2-7; 7 bases align to TRBD1. CDR1 is MNHNY, CDR2 SVGAGI, per germline (reference sequence). CDR3 size: 16 residues. J gave up 0 bases and V 0 bases, and 5 bases lay outside the gene matches. The CDR3: CASSYSADRASYEQYF. The CDR3 coding sequence is TGTGCCAGCAGTTACTCGGCCGACAGGGCCTCCTACGAGCAGTACTTC.

V and J are TRBV2 and TRBJ2-4, with TRBD2 matching over 8 bases. This CDR3 is 14 amino acids long. V trimming: 5 bases; J trimming: 7 bases; junction bases outside the gene matches: 7. In germline, CDR1 is SNHLY, CDR2 FYNNEI. The DNA for the CDR3 is TGTGCCAGCAGTTGGAGCGGGGGAGGGAACATTCAGTACTTC. Translating gives CASSWSGGGNIQYF.

On this clone itself: Other nucleotide sequences from this sample produce the same CDR3. The chain is built from TRBV6-5 and TRBJ1-2, with D hard to call. The CDR3 is made up of 15 amino acids. CDR1 and CDR2 from the germline V gene are MNHEY and SVGAGI. Trimming took off 0 bases at V and 6 bases at J, with 14 bases between the two ends. CDR3 in amino acids: CASSYSQWANNGYTF. The CDR3 region has the DNA TGTGCCAGCAGTTACTCGCAATGGGCTAATAATGGCTACACCTTC.

The chain has TRBV10-3 and TRBJ1-6; no firm D call. The germline V gene has CDR1 ENHRY and CDR2 SYGVKD. CDR3 size: 14 residues. The ends were cut back, 2 bases at V and 7 bases at J, with 9 bases in the middle. The CDR3 nucleotides read TGTGCCATCAGTGAGCCACAGAACAATTCACCCCTCCACTTT. Amino acids: CAISEPQNNSPLHF.

This chain links TRBV7-6 with TRBJ2-7; TRBD2 agrees at 8 bases. Trimming removed 5 bases from V and 1 base from J; junction bases left unmatched: 7. CDR3 length: 15 amino acids. CDR1 SGHVS and CDR2 FNYEAQ come from the germline V gene. CDR3: CASSPLAGGSYEQYF. The DNA for the CDR3 is TGTGCCAGCAGCCCACTTGCGGGGGGATCCTACGAGCAGTACTTC.

This clone appeared once. The J gene is TRBJ2-1, the V gene TRBV11-3, with a tentative D call TRBD1 (7 bases). CDR1 and CDR2 (germline): SGHNT, YENEEA. The CDR3 spans 16 residues. Trimming stripped 0 bases from V and 4 bases from J, with 13 bases between. Here the CDR3 reads CASSLDRAGGYNEQFF. The CDR3 region has the DNA TGTGCCAGCAGCTTAGATAGGGCAGGGGGGTACAATGAGCAGTTCTTC.

The chain links TRBV2 to TRBJ2-6, with TRBD1 matching 9 bases. V lost 5 bases, J lost 4 bases, and 6 bases stayed unmatched. The CDR3 sequence is 16 residues long. Per germline, CDR1 SNHLY and CDR2 FYNNEI. The CDR3 loop reads CASSQQGARGANVLTF. CDR3 in DNA: TGTGCCAGCAGTCAACAGGGGGCTAGAGGGGCCAACGTCCTGACTTTC.

The chain employs TRBV11-2 and TRBJ1-1, with D tentatively TRBD1 (5 bases). The CDR3 is 15 residues long. V lost 4 bases, J lost 5 bases, and 17 bases lay in between. Germline CDR1 reads SGHAT; CDR2 reads FQNNGV. In DNA, the CDR3 is TGTGCCAGCAGCTCTTTCAAAAGGGAGGGGACTGAAGCTTTCTTT. The encoded protein is CASSSFKREGTEAFF.

The rearrangement joins TRBV1 to TRBJ2-1; the table calls TRBD2, which could not be checked here. TRBV1 is reported as a pseudogene. This CDR3 comprises 17 residues. Here the CDR3 reads CTSSHQTSGGEVNEQFF. The CDR3 DNA reads TGCACCAGCAGCCACCAAACTAGCGGGGGGGAGGTGAATGAGCAGTTCTTC.